This T cell receptor beta chain was sequenced in a study of cytomegalovirus exposure and HLA in healthy donors. The CDR3 runs 14 residues. The V gene end was trimmed by 4 bases and the J gene end by 2 bases; junction bases not matched to a gene: 3. Germline CDR1 and CDR2: LNHDA and SQIVND (reference sequence). Vbeta (60) and Jbeta (13) primers were used in the PCR. Sequenced by immunoSEQ multiplex PCR; TCRdb stores in-frame clones only, minus some. Here the sample spans some 150,000 clones, approximately 80% being singletons. This clone was counted between two and nine times. This receptor was obtained from a woman between 45 and 60 years old in good health and CMV-seropositive. The rearrangement joins TRBV19 to TRBJ1-2; TRBD1 aligns across 8 bases. The sample comprised PBMCs. The CDR3 here is CASSTTGGNYGYTF. CDR3 bases: TGTGCCAGTAGTACAACAGGGGGGAACTATGGCTACACCTTC.